Following are 24 T cell receptor beta chains from one sample sequenced in a study of identical twins (dated by TCRdb to the mid-2010s). Receptor libraries were prepared by 5' RACE. The data were produced on an Illumina HiSeq 2000. In TCRdb, the public reads were trimmed at Q25 with fastp and aligned with MiXCR, with productive beta chains retained. Merged by CDR3 protein, the rows form single entries marked with the most common genes and DNA. Across this sample there are some 500,000 distinct CDR3 sequences, with roughly an eighth seen only once. The biggest ten clones account for approximately 0.98% of the sample. This sample also appeared in a second study, on yellow fever vaccine responses in identical twins.

Sequenced sample: CD4+ T cells sorted from blood. These receptors were taken from a woman younger than 35 in good health.

This clonotype was counted between two and nine times. J is TRBJ2-7 and V is TRBV6-1; D is tentatively TRBD1 or TRBD2 (6 bases each). V was shortened by 6 bases and J by 3 bases, with 18 bases between the two germline ends. The V gene's germline CDR1 is MNHNS and CDR2 SASEGT. The CDR3 totals 15 residues. CDR3 loop: CASRPTGASDYEQYF. In DNA form, the CDR3 reads TGTGCCAGCAGGCCGACGGGGGCTAGCGACTACGAGCAGTACTTC.

The genes are TRBV4-3 and TRBJ1-4; D possibly corresponds to TRBD1 (5 bases). CDR3 size: 16 residues. With 2 bases removed from V and 5 bases from J, the gap between germline ends came to 15 bases. The germline gives CDR1 LGHNA, CDR2 YSLEER. The CDR3 sequence: CASSQRLAGRNEKLFF. The CDR3 bases are TGCGCCAGCAGCCAAAGATTGGCGGGACGAAATGAAAAACTGTTTTTT.

In its sample, this clonotype was seen many times. This chain connects TRBV7-2 to TRBJ2-1; no clear D gene. This CDR3 region has 13 residues. Germline V gene data show CDR1 as SGHTA and CDR2 as FQGNSA. Between the trimmed V and J ends, which lost 2 bases and 10 bases, there was a span of 12 bases. This chain's CDR3 is CASSLYEFAEQFF. DNA for the CDR3: TGTGCCAGCAGCTTATATGAATTTGCCGAGCAGTTCTTC.

The rearrangement joins TRBV10-3 to TRBJ2-6; no clear D. CDR3 length: 15 amino acids. CDR1 is ENHRY and CDR2 is SYGVKD in the germline V gene. V was trimmed by 6 bases and J by 0 bases, leaving 9 bases between them. CDR3 region: CAIRDGSSGANVLTF. CDR3 DNA: TGTGCCATCAGGGACGGGTCCTCTGGGGCCAACGTCCTGACTTTC.

The J gene is TRBJ1-2, the V gene TRBV14; no definite D call. Trimming cost V 4 bases and J 4 bases, with 10 bases left between them. Per the germline V gene, CDR1 is SGHDN and CDR2 is FVKESK. The CDR3 loop spans 13 amino acids. CDR3 region: CASSPNLGYGYTF. CDR3 coding DNA: TGTGCCAGCAGCCCTAATTTGGGCTATGGCTACACCTTC.

This chain connects TRBV4-2 to TRBJ2-7; 9 positions match TRBD2. Germline V gene data show CDR1 as LGHNA and CDR2 as YNFKEQ. The CDR3 totals 16 residues. The J segment lost 0 bases and the V segment lost 4 bases, leaving 7 bases of the junction unmatched. The CDR3 DNA is TGTGCCAGCAGCCCGATAGCGGGAGCCGGCTCCTACGAGCAGTACTTC. Its translation: CASSPIAGAGSYEQYF.

This clonotype was recorded a few times. V and J are TRBV7-2 and TRBJ1-2; 8 bases agree with TRBD1. The germline gives CDR1 SGHTA, CDR2 FQGNSA. Unmatched junction bases numbered 13, after V lost 5 bases and J lost 5 bases. CDR3 size: 16 residues. CDR3 bases: TGTGCCAGCAGCCCGGAGAGGACAGGGAGGGAGTATGGCTACACCTTC. The encoded protein is CASSPERTGREYGYTF. The whole variable domain, filled in from reference TRBV7-2 and TRBJ1-2, reads GAGVSQSPSNKVTEKGKDVELRCDPISGHTALYWYRQSLGQGLEFLIYFQGNSAPDKSGLPSDRFSAERTGGSVSTLTIQRTQQEDSAVYLCASSPERTGREYGYTFGSGTRLTVV.

This chain connects TRBV12-3 or TRBV12-4 to TRBJ1-6, with 9 bases matching TRBD1. Trimming removed 6 bases from V and 1 base from J; junction bases left unmatched: 4. The CDR3 covers 16 residues. CDR3: CASRKGQGSYNSPLHF. The CDR3 DNA reads TGTGCCAGCAGGAAGGGACAGGGATCCTATAATTCACCCCTCCACTTT.

The DNA of the CDR3 is TGTGCCAGCTCACCAACCCAGGGGGGGACCTACGAGCAGTACTTC. This sequence encodes CASSPTQGGTYEQYF. This chain joins TRBV18 and TRBJ2-7; either TRBD1 or TRBD2 may fit D (7 bases each). V was trimmed by 2 bases and J by 2 bases, leaving 13 bases between them. Per germline, CDR1 KGHSH and CDR2 LQKENI. This CDR3 spans 15 amino acids. Together with reference TRBV18 and TRBJ2-7, the CDR3 gives the full variable domain: NAGVMQNPRHLVRRRGQEARLRCSPMKGHSHVYWYRQLPEEGLKFMVYLQKENIIDESGMPKERFSAEFPKEGPSILRIQQVVRGDSAAYFCASSPTQGGTYEQYFGPGTRLTVT.

This clonotype occurred a few times. The chain has TRBV6-6 and TRBJ1-2, with D hard to call. The germline V gene has CDR1 MNHNY and CDR2 SVGAGI (reference sequence). V was clipped by 5 bases and J by 8 bases, with 9 bases between them. This CDR3 comprises 11 residues. The CDR3 is CASSPSGGYTF. The CDR3 DNA reads TGTGCCAGCAGTCCATCTGGGGGCTACACCTTC.

This clonotype was recorded only once. J is TRBJ1-5 and V is TRBV20-1, with D tentatively TRBD1 (5 bases). Deletions cut 0 bases from V and 4 bases from J, with 13 bases between. This CDR3 region has 15 residues. CDR1 is DFQATT and CDR2 is SNEGSKA in the germline V gene (reference sequence). CDR3 in amino acids: CSAREGGSRNQPQHF. CDR3 DNA sequence: TGCAGTGCTAGAGAGGGGGGGTCGAGGAATCAGCCCCAGCATTTT.

V usage is TRBV6-1 and J usage is TRBJ1-2; D unresolved. CDR1 is MNHNS, CDR2 SASEGT, per germline. V was shortened by 3 bases and J by 4 bases, with 9 bases between the two germline ends. CDR3 length: 13 residues. CDR3 sequence (DNA): TGTGCCAGCAGTGAGAGGCCGGGCTATGGCTACACCTTC. Translation gives CASSERPGYGYTF.

This clonotype was seen a few times. CDR3 sequence: CSARQGLGQPQHF. The CDR3 DNA is TGCAGTGCTAGACAGGGGCTTGGACAGCCCCAGCATTTT. The chain couples TRBV20-1 to TRBJ1-5; weak D call: TRBD1 (6 bases). Looked up from germline, CDR1 is DFQATT and CDR2 is SNEGSKA (reference sequence). Trimming left V 2 bases short and J 7 bases short, with 12 bases between. The CDR3 totals 13 residues.

In regard to this clonotype: At one of its ends the junction is not consistent with the germline gene, which may arise from a read error. V is TRBV29-1 and J is TRBJ2-2; TRBD1 might be the D (5 bases). The CDR3 is made up of 13 amino acids. Germline V gene sequence: CDR1 SQVTM, CDR2 ANQGSEA. The CDR3 region is CRVEDQGSGELFF. DNA of the CDR3: TGCAGAGTTGAAGATCAGGGATCCGGGGAGCTGTTTTTT.

V and J are TRBV2 and TRBJ1-5, with D possibly being TRBD1 (6 bases). Germline V gene lookup returns CDR1 SNHLY and CDR2 FYNNEI. The CDR3 runs to 13 residues. The V end lost 5 bases, the J end lost 6 bases, and 11 bases lay between the germline ends. DNA for the CDR3: TGTGCCAGCAGTTGGGGGGCCGGTCAGCCCCAGCATTTT. Its translation is CASSWGAGQPQHF.

This clonotype has a handful of counts. This sequence joins TRBV11-1 and TRBJ2-1; tentatively, D is TRBD2 (6 bases). Deletions cut 5 bases from V and 4 bases from J, with 21 bases between. There are 17 residues in the CDR3. Germline assignment: CDR1 SGHAT and CDR2 FQDESV (reference sequence). CDR3 coding DNA: TGTGCCAGCAGCCCCTCGGGTCGGGGGTTCTCTTACAATGAGCAGTTCTTC. This translates into CASSPSGRGFSYNEQFF.

There are many counts of this clonotype. This rearrangement joins TRBV7-2 to TRBJ2-1, with 14 bases that match TRBD2. Germline CDR1 is SGHTA and CDR2 is FQGNSA. Trimming at V came to 2 bases and at J to 8 bases, leaving 5 bases not matched to a gene. This CDR3 is 16 amino acids long. The CDR3 DNA follows: TGTGCCAGCAGCTTAACGGGACTAGCGGGAGTCCATGAGCAGTTCTTC. Translation gives CASSLTGLAGVHEQFF.

This clonotype has only a few counts. V is TRBV20-1 and J is TRBJ2-5; perhaps TRBD1 as D (5 bases). The CDR3 sequence is 15 residues long. From germline, CDR1 is DFQATT and CDR2 SNEGSKA (reference sequence). Trimming removed 4 bases at V and 5 bases at J, with 20 bases between. CDR3 in DNA: TGCAGTGCTAACGCCTTGGACACCTCCGGGGAGACCCAGTACTTC. Protein product: CSANALDTSGETQYF.

The chain is built from TRBV7-2 and TRBJ2-5; 7 bases are a match to TRBD2. CDR3 size: 16 residues. Germline CDR1 reads SGHTA; CDR2 reads FQGNSA. Losses at the gene ends were 5 bases for V and 2 bases for J; bases not matched to a gene: 11. Here the CDR3 reads CASSLNGAGLQETQYF. CDR3 nucleotide sequence: TGTGCCAGCAGCCTAAACGGCGCGGGACTACAAGAGACCCAGTACTTC.

This clonotype has at least ten counts. This CDR3 reads CASSFGRDSGQYF. In DNA form, the CDR3 reads TGTGCCAGCAGTTTTGGAAGGGATTCTGGGCAGTACTTC. This chain joins TRBV12-3 or TRBV12-4 and TRBJ2-7; D is ambiguous. The V end lost 3 bases, the J end lost 9 bases, and 15 bases lay between the germline ends. The CDR3 sequence is 13 residues long.

The gene calls are TRBV11-2 and TRBJ2-1; 9 nucleotides line up with TRBD1. The junction had 6 bases not matched to a gene; V was cut back by 5 bases and J by 4 bases. Per germline, CDR1 SGHAT and CDR2 FQNNGV. This CDR3 is 15 amino acids long. The CDR3, as DNA: TGTGCCAGCAGCCCCTGGACAGGGGCATACAATGAGCAGTTCTTC. Its translation: CASSPWTGAYNEQFF.

This chain links TRBV11-2 with TRBJ2-2, with D perhaps TRBD2 (5 bases). This CDR3 is 16 amino acids long. V lost 2 bases, J lost 5 bases, and 15 bases lay in between. CDR1 SGHAT and CDR2 FQNNGV come from the germline V gene. This chain's CDR3 is CASSLNLGSGTGELFF. The CDR3 coding sequence is TGTGCCAGCAGCTTAAATCTAGGGTCGGGAACCGGGGAGCTGTTTTTT.

This clonotype was seen more than once but under ten times. The CDR3: CASSPLGQGPYITWEQYF. The DNA of the CDR3 is TGTGCCAGCTCACCTCTTGGCCAGGGGCCGTATATTACATGGGAGCAGTACTTC. The V gene is TRBV18, the J gene TRBJ2-7, with D possibly TRBD1 on 6 matching bases. Germline V gene data show CDR1 as KGHSH and CDR2 as LQKENI. CDR3 size: 18 residues. Trimming removed 3 bases from V and 7 bases from J, with 28 bases in between.

This clonotype was recorded a few times. This sequence joins TRBV20-1 and TRBJ1-6; D may be TRBD1 (6 bases). The V gene lost 4 bases and the J gene lost 9 bases, with 16 bases spanning the gap. The CDR3 is 14 residues long. From germline, CDR1 is DFQATT and CDR2 SNEGSKA (reference sequence). The CDR3, as DNA: TGCAGTGCTAAGTATTCAGGGGTTGGTTCACCCCTCCACTTT. Amino acid sequence: CSAKYSGVGSPLHF.